Described below is a single T cell receptor (beta chain) sequence and its context. This entry comes from a study of cytotoxic CD8 clonotypes in ibrutinib-treated CLL. Study summary: On average, over 80,000 productive rearrangements and around 230,000 productive templates per sample.

Profiling relied on immunoSEQ multiplex PCR, and the TCRdb table lists in-frame clones only, not all of them. The data contain some 150,000 clones, 70% to 80% of them seen just once; the ten biggest clones take up about 4.7%. The CDR3 covers 16 residues. The V end was cut by 2 bases, the J end by 0 bases, with 8 bases between. CDR1 and CDR2 (germline): MNHEY, SMNVEV (reference sequence). About 2.2 micrograms of genomic DNA (from cryopreserved PBMCs) were used for TCR beta libraries. The TCR originated in a human donor with chronic lymphocytic leukemia. The chain employs TRBV27 and TRBJ2-6; the D gene could be TRBD1 or TRBD2 (5 bases each). Sequenced here: PBMCs, sampled after 24 months of ibrutinib treatment. The CDR3 DNA follows: TGTGCCAGCAGTTTAGGGACGTACTCTGGGGCCAACGTCCTGACTTTC. Translating it yields CASSLGTYSGANVLTF.